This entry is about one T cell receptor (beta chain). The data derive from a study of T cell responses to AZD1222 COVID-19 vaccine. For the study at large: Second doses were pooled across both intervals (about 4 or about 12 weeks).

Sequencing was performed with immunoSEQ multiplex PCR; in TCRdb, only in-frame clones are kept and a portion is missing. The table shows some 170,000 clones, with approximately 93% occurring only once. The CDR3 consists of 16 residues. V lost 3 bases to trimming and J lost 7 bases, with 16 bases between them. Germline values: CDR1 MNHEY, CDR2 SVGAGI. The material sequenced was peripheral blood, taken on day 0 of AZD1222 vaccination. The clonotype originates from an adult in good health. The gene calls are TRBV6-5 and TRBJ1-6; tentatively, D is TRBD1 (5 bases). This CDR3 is CASSYLAGLKNSPLHF. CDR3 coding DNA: TGTGCCAGCAGTTATTTGGCAGGGTTAAAAAATTCACCCCTCCACTTT.